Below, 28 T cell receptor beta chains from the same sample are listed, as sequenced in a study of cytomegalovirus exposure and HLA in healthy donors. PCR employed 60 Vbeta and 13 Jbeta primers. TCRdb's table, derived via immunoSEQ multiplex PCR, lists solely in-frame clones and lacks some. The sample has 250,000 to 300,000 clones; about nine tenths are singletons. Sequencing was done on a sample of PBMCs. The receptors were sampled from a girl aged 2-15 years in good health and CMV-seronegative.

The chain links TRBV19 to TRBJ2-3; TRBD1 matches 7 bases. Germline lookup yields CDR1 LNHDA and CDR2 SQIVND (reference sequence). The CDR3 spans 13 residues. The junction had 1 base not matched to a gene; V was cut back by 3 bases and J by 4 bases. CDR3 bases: TGTGCCAGTAGTATTAGGGGGCCAGATACGCAGTATTTT. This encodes CASSIRGPDTQYF.

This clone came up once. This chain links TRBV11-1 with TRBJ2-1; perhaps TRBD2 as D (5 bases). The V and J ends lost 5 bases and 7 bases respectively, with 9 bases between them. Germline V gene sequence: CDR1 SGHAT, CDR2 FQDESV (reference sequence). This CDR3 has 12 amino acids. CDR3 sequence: CASSEGWNEQFF. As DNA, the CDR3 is TGTGCCAGCAGCGAGGGTTGGAATGAGCAGTTCTTC. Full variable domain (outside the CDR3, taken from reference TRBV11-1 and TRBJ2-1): EAEVAQSPRYKITEKSQAVAFWCDPISGHATLYWYRQILGQGPELLVQFQDESVVDDSQLPKDRFSAERLKGVDSTLKIQPAELGDSAMYLCASSEGWNEQFFGPGTRLTVL.

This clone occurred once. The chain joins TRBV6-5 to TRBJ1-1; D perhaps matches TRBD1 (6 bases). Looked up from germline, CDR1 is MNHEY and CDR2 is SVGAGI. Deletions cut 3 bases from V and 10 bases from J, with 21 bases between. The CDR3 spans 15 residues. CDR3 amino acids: CASSYYTGTPGVAFF. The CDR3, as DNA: TGTGCCAGCAGTTATTATACTGGGACACCAGGCGTAGCTTTCTTT.

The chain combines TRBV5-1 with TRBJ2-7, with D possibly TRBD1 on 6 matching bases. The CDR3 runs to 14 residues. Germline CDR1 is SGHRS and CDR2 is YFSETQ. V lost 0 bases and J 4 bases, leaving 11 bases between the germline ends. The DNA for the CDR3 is TGCGCCAGCAGCTTGGACAGGGAAGGTTACGAGCAGTACTTC. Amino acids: CASSLDREGYEQYF.

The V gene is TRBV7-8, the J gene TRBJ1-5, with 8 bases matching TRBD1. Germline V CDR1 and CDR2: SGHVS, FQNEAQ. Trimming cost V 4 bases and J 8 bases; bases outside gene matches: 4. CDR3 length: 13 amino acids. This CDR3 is CASSYGQGEPQHF. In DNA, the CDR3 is TGTGCCAGCAGCTACGGACAGGGAGAGCCCCAGCATTTT.

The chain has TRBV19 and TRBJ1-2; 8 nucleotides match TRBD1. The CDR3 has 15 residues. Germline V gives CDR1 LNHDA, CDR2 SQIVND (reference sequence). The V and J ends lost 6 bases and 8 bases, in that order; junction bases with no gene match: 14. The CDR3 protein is CASSIPGQEGPGYTF. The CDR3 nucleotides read TGTGCCAGTAGCATACCGGGACAGGAGGGACCCGGCTACACCTTC.

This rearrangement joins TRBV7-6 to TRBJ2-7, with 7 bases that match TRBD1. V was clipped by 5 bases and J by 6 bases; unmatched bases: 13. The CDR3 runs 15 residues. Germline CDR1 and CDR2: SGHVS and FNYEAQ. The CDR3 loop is CASSPMGQSPSEQYF. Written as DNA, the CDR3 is TGTGCCAGCAGCCCAATGGGACAGAGCCCTTCCGAGCAGTACTTC.

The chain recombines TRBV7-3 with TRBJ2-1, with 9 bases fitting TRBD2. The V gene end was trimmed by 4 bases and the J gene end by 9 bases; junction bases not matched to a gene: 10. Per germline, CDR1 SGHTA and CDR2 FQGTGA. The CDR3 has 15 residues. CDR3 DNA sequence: TGTGCCAGCAGCTCATCCGGGACTAGCATTGGTGAGCAGTTCTTC. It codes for CASSSSGTSIGEQFF.

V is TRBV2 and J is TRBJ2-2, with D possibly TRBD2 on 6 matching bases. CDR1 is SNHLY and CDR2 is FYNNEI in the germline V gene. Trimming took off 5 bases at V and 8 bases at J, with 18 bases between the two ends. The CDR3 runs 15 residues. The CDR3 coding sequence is TGTGCCAGCAGTCCTCAGCGGGTGGAGGTTGGGGAGCTGTTTTTT. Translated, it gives CASSPQRVEVGELFF.

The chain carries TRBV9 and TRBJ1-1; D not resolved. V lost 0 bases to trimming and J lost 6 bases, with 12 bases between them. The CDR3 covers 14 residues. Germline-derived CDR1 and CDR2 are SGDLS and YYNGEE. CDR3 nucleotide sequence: TGTGCCAGCAGCGTAGATGCAGGTAGCGCTGAAGCTTTCTTT. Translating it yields CASSVDAGSAEAFF. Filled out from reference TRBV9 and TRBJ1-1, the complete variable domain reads DSGVTQTPKHLITATGQRVTLRCSPRSGDLSVYWYQQSLDQGLQFLIQYYNGEERAKGNILERFSAQQFPDLHSELNLSSLELGDSALYFCASSVDAGSAEAFFGQGTRLTVV.

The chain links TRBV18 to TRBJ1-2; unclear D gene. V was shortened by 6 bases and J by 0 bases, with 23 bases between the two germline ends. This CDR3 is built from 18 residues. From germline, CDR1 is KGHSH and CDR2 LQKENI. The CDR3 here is CASSVMGLQMGANYGYTF. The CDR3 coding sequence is TGTGCCAGCTCGGTGATGGGGTTACAAATGGGAGCTAACTATGGCTACACCTTC.

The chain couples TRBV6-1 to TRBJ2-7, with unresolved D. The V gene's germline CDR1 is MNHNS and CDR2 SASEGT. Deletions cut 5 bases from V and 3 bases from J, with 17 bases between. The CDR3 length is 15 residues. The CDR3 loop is CASSTPLSIGYEQYF. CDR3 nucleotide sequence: TGTGCCAGCAGTACCCCATTGTCCATCGGCTACGAGCAGTACTTC.

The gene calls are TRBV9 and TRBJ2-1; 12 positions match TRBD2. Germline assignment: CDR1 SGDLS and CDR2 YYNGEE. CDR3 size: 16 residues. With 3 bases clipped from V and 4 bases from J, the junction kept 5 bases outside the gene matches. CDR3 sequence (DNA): TGTGCCAGCAGCGGCCCGACTAGCGGGGGATACAATGAGCAGTTCTTC. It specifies CASSGPTSGGYNEQFF.

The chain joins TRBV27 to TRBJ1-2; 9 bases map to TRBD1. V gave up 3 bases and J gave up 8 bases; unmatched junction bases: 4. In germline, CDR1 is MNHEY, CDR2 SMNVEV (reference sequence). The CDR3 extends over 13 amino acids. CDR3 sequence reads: CASSLYRGQGYTF. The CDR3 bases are TGTGCCAGCAGTTTGTACAGGGGGCAAGGCTACACCTTC.

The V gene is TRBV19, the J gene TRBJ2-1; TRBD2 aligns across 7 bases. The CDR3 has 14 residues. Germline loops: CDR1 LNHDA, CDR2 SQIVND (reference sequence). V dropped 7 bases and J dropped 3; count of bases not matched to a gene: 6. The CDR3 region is CASTTGTIYNEQFF. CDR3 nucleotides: TGTGCCAGTACCACCGGGACTATCTACAATGAGCAGTTCTTC. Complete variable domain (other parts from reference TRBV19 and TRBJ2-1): DGGITQSPKYLFRKEGQNVTLSCEQNLNHDAMYWYRQDPGQGLRLIYYSQIVNDFQKGDIAEGYSVSREKKESFPLTVTSAQKNPTAFYLCASTTGTIYNEQFFGPGTRLTVL.

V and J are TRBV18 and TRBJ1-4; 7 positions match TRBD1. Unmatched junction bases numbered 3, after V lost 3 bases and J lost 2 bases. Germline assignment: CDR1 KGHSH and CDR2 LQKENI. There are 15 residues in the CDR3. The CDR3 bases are TGTGCCAGCTCACCTAACAGGGGCACTAATGAAAAACTGTTTTTT. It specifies CASSPNRGTNEKLFF.

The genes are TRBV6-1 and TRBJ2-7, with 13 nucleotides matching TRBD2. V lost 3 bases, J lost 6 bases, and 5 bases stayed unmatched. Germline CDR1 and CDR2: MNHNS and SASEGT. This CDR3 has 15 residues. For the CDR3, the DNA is TGTGCCAGCAGTGACGGACTAGCGGGAGTGTCCGAGCAGTACTTC. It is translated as CASSDGLAGVSEQYF.

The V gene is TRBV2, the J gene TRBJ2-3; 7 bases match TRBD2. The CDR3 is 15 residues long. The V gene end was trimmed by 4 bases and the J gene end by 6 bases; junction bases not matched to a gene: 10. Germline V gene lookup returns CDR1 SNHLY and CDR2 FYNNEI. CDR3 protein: CASSGAGVITDTQYF. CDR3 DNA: TGTGCCAGCAGTGGGGCGGGAGTGATTACGGATACGCAGTATTTT.

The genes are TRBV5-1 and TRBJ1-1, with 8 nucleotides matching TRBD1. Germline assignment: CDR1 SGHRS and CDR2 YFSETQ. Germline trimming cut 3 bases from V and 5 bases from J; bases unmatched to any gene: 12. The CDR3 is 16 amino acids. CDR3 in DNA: TGCGCCAGCAGCTGGGGCGGACAGGGTGTGGGTACTGAAGCTTTCTTT. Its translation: CASSWGGQGVGTEAFF.

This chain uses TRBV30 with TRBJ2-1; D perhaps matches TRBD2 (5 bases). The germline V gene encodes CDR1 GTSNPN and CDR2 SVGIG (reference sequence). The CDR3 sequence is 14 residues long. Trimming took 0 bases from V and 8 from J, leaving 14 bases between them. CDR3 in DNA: TGTGCCTGGAGTGTACCAAACGAGGAGGATGAGCAGTTCTTC. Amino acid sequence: CAWSVPNEEDEQFF.

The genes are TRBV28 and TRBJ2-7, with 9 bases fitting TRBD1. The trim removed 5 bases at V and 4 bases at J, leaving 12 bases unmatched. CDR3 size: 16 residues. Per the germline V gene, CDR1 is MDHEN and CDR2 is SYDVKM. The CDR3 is CASSRRSGTGRYEQYF. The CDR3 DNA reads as TGTGCCAGCAGTCGGCGTTCCGGGACAGGGAGGTACGAGCAGTACTTC.

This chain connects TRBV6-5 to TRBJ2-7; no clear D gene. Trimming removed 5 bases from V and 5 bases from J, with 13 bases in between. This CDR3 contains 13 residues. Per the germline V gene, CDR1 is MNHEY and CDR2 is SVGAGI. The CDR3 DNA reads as TGTGCCAGCAGTGGAGCGATTCTCGACGAGCAGTACTTC. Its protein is CASSGAILDEQYF.

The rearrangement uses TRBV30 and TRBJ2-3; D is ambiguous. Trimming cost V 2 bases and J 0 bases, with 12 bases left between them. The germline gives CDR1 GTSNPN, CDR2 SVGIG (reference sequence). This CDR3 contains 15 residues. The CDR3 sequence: CAWSIGGTSTDTQYF. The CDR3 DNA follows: TGTGCCTGGAGTATCGGCGGAACTAGCACAGATACGCAGTATTTT. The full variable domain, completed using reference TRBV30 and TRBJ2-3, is SQTIHQWPATLVQPVGSPLSLECTVEGTSNPNLYWYRQAAGRGLQLLFYSVGIGQISSEVPQNLSASRPQDRQFILSSKKLLLSDSGFYLCAWSIGGTSTDTQYFGPGTRLTVL.

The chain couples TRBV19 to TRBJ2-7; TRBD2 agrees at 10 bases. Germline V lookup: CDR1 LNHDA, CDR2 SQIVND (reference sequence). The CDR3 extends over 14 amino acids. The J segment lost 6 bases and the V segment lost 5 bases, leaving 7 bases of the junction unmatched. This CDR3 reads CASSPLAGEAEQYF. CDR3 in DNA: TGTGCCAGTAGTCCCCTAGCGGGGGAGGCCGAGCAGTACTTC.

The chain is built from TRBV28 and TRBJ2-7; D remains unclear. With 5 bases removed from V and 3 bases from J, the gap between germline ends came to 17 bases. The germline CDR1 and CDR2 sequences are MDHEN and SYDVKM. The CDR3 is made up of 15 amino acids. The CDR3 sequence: CASSPSTGLHYEQYF. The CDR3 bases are TGTGCCAGCAGTCCAAGTACCGGGTTACACTACGAGCAGTACTTC.

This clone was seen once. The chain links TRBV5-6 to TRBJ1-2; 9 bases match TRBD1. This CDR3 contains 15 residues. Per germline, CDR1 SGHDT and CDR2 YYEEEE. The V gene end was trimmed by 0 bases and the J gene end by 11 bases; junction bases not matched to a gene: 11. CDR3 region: CASSLASLGTGIYTF. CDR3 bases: TGTGCCAGCAGCTTGGCCTCACTGGGGACAGGGATTTACACCTTC.

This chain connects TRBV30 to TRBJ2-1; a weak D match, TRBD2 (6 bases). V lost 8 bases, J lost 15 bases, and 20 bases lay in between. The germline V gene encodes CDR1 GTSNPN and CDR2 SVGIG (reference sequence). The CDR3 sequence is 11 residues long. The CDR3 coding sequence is TGTGCCCAGATGTACGGGACTTGGCTGTTCTTC. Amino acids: CAQMYGTWLFF.

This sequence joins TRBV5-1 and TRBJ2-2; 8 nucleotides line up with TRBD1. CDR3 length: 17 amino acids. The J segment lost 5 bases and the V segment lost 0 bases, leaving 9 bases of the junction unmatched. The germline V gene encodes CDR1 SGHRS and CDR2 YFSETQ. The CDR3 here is CASSLDGPGGKTGELFF. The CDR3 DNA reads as TGCGCCAGCAGCTTGGACGGGCCAGGGGGCAAAACCGGGGAGCTGTTTTTT.